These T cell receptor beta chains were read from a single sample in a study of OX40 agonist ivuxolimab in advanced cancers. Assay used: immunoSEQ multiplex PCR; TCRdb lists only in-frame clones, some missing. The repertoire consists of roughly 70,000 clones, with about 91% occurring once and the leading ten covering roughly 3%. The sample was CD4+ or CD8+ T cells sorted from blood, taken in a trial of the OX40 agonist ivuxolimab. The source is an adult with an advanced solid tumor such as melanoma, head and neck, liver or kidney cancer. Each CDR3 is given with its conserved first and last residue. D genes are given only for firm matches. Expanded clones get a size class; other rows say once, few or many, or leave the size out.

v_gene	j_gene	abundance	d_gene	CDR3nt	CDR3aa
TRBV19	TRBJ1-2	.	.	TGTGCCAGTAGCCCTCTTTTCTATGGCTACACCTTC	CASSPLFYGYTF
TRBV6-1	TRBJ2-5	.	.	TGTGCCAGCAGACTCCAAGAGACCCAGTACTTC	CASRLQETQYF
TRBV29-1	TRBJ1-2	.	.	TGCAGCGTCTCCATCGGGGGGGCTGGGGGCTACACCTTC	CSVSIGGAGGYTF
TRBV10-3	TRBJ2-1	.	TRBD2	TGTGCCATCAGTCACACTAGCGGAGCCTACAATGAGCAGTTCTTC	CAISHTSGAYNEQFF
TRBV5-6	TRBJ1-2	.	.	TGTGCCAGCAGCTTGTTGGCGGAGGGGCACTATGGCTACACCTTC	CASSLLAEGHYGYTF
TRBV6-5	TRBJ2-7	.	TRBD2	TGTGCCAGCAGAGAGGGGAGGGCCTCCTACGAGCAGTACTTC	CASREGRASYEQYF
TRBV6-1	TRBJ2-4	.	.	TGTGCGGGCGCCCAAGAAAACATTCAGTACTTC	CAGAQENIQYF
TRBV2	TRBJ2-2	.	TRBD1	TGTGCCAGCAGGGGACAGTACAACACCGGGGAGCTGTTTTTT	CASRGQYNTGELFF
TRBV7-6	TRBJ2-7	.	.	TGTGCCAGCAGCTTAGGGGGGGCCGGGACAGCCTTATCCTACGAGCAGTACTTC	CASSLGGAGTALSYEQYF
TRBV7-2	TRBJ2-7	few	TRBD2	TGTGCCAGCAGCCCTCAAGGGAGGGCCTACGAGCAGTACTTC	CASSPQGRAYEQYF
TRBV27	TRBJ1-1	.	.	TGTGCCAGCAGTTTAGCTAGGAACACTGAAGCTTTCTTT	CASSLARNTEAFF
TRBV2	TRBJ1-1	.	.	TGTGCCAGCAGTAGTCGGGGGGGTGGCGAGACTGAAGCTTTCTTT	CASSSRGGGETEAFF
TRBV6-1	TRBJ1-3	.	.	TGTGCCAGCAGTGGGGGTGCCGGAAACACCATATATTTT	CASSGGAGNTIYF
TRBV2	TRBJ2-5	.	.	TGTGCCGCGGGGCGTTTAGAGACCCAGTACTTC	CAAGRLETQYF
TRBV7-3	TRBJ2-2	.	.	TGTGCCAGCAGCAACATGAACACCGGGGAGCTGTTTTTT	CASSNMNTGELFF
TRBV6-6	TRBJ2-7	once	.	TGTGCCAGCAGCTTGAATTTATGGACCTACGAGCAGTACTTC	CASSLNLWTYEQYF
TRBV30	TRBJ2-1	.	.	TGTGCCTGGAGTTTACAGCCCCTCTACAATGAGCAGTTCTTC	CAWSLQPLYNEQFF
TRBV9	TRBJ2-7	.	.	.	CASSFGAGTEQYF
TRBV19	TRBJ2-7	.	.	TGTGCCAGTATAGGGGAAACCTACGAGCAGTACTTC	CASIGETYEQYF
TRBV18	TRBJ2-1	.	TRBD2	TGTGCCAGCTCACCCAGGTCGCGGGAGAGTTCCTACAATGAGCAGTTCTTC	CASSPRSRESSYNEQFF
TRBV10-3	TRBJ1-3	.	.	TGTGCCATCAGTGGGACCGAATCTGGAAACACCATATATTTT	CAISGTESGNTIYF
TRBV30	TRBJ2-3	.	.	TGTGCCTGGAGTTTATTAGCGGATTACACAGATACGCAGTATTTT	CAWSLLADYTDTQYF
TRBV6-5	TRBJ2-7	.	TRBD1	TGTGCCAGCTGCCGACTCGGACAGGGCTCCTACGAGCAGTACTTC	CASCRLGQGSYEQYF
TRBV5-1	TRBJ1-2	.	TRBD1	TGCGCCAGCAGCTCGGATGGACAGGCCATTCAGGGCTACACCTTC	CASSSDGQAIQGYTF
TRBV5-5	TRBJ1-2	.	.	TGTGCCAGCACCCCCCCGGCTGATAACTATGGCTACACCTTC	CASTPPADNYGYTF
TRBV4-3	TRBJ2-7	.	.	TGCGCCAGCAGCCAAGACCTTGGTCCCGAGAACGAGCAGTACTTC	CASSQDLGPENEQYF
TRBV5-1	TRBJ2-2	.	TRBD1	TGCGCCAGCAGCTTGGGACAGGGGAACACCGGGGAGCTGTTTTTT	CASSLGQGNTGELFF
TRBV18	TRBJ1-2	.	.	TGTGCCAGCTCACCATCAACAGACTCATTCTATGGCTACACCTTC	CASSPSTDSFYGYTF
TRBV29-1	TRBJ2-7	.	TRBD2	TGCAGCGTTGGACTAGCGGGAGTCTACGAGCAGTACTTC	CSVGLAGVYEQYF
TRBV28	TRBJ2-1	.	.	TGTGCCAGCAGTCCTCCTCAGGGGCCAGGAAATGAGCAGTTCTTC	CASSPPQGPGNEQFF
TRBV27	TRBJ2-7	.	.	TGTGCCAGCAGTTTATCTTACCCCGGGCTCGGACACGAGCAGTACTTC	CASSLSYPGLGHEQYF
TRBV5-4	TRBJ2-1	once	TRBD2	TGTGCCAGCAGCGAAAGCGGGAGAATTAAGAATGAGCAGTTCTTC	CASSESGRIKNEQFF
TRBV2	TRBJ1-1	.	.	TGTGCCAGCAGCGCAGGGTTCGAGGGCACTGAAGCTTTCTTT	CASSAGFEGTEAFF
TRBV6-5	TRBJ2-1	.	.	TGTGCCAGCAGACCCGGGGCAGGCGCTGAGCAGTTCTTC	CASRPGAGAEQFF
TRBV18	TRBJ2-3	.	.	TGTGCCAGCTCACCGAGGCGGAGCCGCACAGATACGCAGTATTTT	CASSPRRSRTDTQYF
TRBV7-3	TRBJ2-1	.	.	TGTGCCAGCAGCCCCACGCCGCGGGCCACATACAATGAGCAGTTCTTC	CASSPTPRATYNEQFF
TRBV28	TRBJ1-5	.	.	TGTGCCAGCAGTTTGCCCAAGGGGAGAGTTCAGCCCCAGCATTTT	CASSLPKGRVQPQHF
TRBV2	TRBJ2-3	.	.	TGTGCCAGCACTAACTCGGATACGCAGTATTTT	CASTNSDTQYF
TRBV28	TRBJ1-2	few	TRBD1	TGTGCCAGCAATCAGGGACAGGGTTCAACTGGCTACACCTTC	CASNQGQGSTGYTF
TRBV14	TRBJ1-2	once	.	TGTGCCAGCAGCCGTACTTGGGCCACCCTGGGCTATGGCTACACCTTC	CASSRTWATLGYGYTF
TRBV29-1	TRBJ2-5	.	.	TGCAGCGCCTCCCAAGAGACCCAGTACTTC	CSASQETQYF
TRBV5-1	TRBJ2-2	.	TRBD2	TGCGCCAGCGGAGGGAGGGAGAACACCGGGGAGCTGTTTTTT	CASGGRENTGELFF
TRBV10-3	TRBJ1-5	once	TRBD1	TGTGCCATCAGTGACGGGACAGGGGTTGGGCCCCAGCATTTT	CAISDGTGVGPQHF
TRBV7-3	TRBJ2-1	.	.	TGTGCCAGCAGCTTAGAAGGAAATACGAATGAGCAGTTCTTC	CASSLEGNTNEQFF